This T cell receptor beta chain stems from a study of regulatory T cells in long-lasting Graves disease (dated by TCRdb to the early 2020s). For the study in its entirety: Newly diagnosed Graves' disease patients had taken antithyroid drugs for less than 3 months. Peripheral blood TCR sequencing and RNA sequencing compared persistent Graves' disease patients with newly diagnosed Graves' disease patients. The study took place in China and was registered as a clinical trial. TCR sequencing covered 13 persistent and some 20 newly diagnosed Graves' disease patients, 33 samples in total. The study at large found these results: TRBV28, TRBJ1-2 and TRBJ2-5 were preferentially used in persistent disease, while TRBV20-1 and TRBJ2-1 were favored in newly diagnosed disease. Only peripheral blood was studied, because thyroid tissue, the primary lesion, was inaccessible. Persistent patients shared more public clonotypes among themselves (fewer than 3,000) than newly diagnosed patients did (more than 850). Lower TCR Shannon entropy and fewer highly expanded clones were observed in persistent Graves' disease patients than in newly diagnosed patients, which suggested clonal expansion. As a limitation, the authors acknowledged that the small sample size may reduce accuracy. Only the TCR beta chain was sequenced and analyzed.

The library was produced with multiplex PCR. Sequencing was performed on an Illumina HiSeq 4000. CDR3 regions were amplified by Arm-PCR with iRepertoire HTBI primers to construct TCR beta libraries. Gel purification was performed on PCR products prior to sequencing. In the source study's methods: A total of under 80 TRBV and some 15 TRBJ segments were identified across samples and were used for gene usage analysis of CDR3 amino acid clonotypes. COPE and FqMerger were used to merge the filtered high-quality paired reads into contigs. BLAST was used to align contigs to the IMGT TRBV, TRBD and TRBJ reference genes, and CDR3 was defined following IMGT. Any clonotype with a frequency above 0.1% was counted as a highly expanded clone. Repertoire diversity was measured by Shannon entropy, and V-J evenness by the Gini coefficient. A clonotype was considered public if more than one individual shared it. In TCRdb, the public reads were trimmed at Q25 with fastp and aligned with MiXCR, with productive beta chains retained. Under each unique CDR3 protein, matching rows form one entry showing the most common genes and DNA. These V and J calls originate from TCRdb's pipeline instead of the authors' own analysis. This sample gives roughly 510,000 distinct CDR3 sequences in total; about 15% of them show up just once. Of the sample, around 12% is held by the ten largest clones.

As to this clonotype: Its specific antigen is unknown. One junction end disagrees with the germline gene, perhaps due to a read error.

The intended sense of this specimen's time point label: newly diagnosed GD, antithyroid drugs for less than 3 months. RNA was extracted from PBMCs in TRIzol for both TCR sequencing and RNA sequencing. The diagnosis of Graves' disease was made according to American Thyroid Association guidelines. Recruitment of patients was carried out at an endocrinology department in Xi'an, China. Each patient gave approximately 10 milliliters of peripheral blood, collected in an EDTA anticoagulant tube. Ficoll Paque Plus density gradient separation was used to isolate PBMCs, and no further T cell sorting was performed. RNA quality was checked with an Agilent 2100 Bioanalyzer and agarose gel, and concentration with a NanoDrop 2000. The CDR3 starts with the cysteine, ends with the phenylalanine, and has 14 residues. Kept here is only the CDR3 DNA, which spans 42 bases and is read in frame from base 1. CDR1 and CDR2 are drawn from the germline V gene (reference sequence): SSHAT, FNYEAQ.

The same data also contributed to another study, on T cells in Graves' hyperthyroidism and ophthalmopathy. The second study's authors report: Graves' hyperthyroidism was defined as stable when no progression to ophthalmopathy occurred over 18 months of follow-up. Hyperthyroidism patients were aged 18 to 65 years and newly diagnosed, with disease duration of less than 2 months. The study excluded patients with uncontrolled infections, other autoimmune diseases, pregnancy or lactation. Diagnoses were established on the basis of clinical symptoms, serum thyroxine and TRAb, thyroid ultrasound, and orbital computed tomography. For the first round of RT-PCR on the TCR CDR3, the HTBI primer set was used together with the Qiagen OneStep RT-PCR kit. Most expanded thyroid clonotypes (frequency above 0.001) were also detected in blood, a finding suggesting that blood repertoires may reflect thyroid immune responses. A model built on a 13 V-J signature distinguished ophthalmopathy from stable hyperthyroidism, reaching 85% to 90% sensitivity and about 81% specificity in cross-validation and 80%/75% in testing. In validation, the model predicted progression to ophthalmopathy a median of roughly six months before onset, with about 71% sensitivity and just under 75% specificity. A discovery cohort of roughly 100 patients, 43 with Graves' ophthalmopathy and 57 with stable Graves' hyperthyroidism, was used to find distinguishing TCR V-J signatures. Whether ophthalmopathy could be predicted prospectively was tested in an independent validation cohort made up of roughly 20 hyperthyroidism patients plus 17 patients who later progressed to ophthalmopathy. The 95 to 100 discovery patients were randomly split 7:3 into training and test sets. The study also compared thyroid tissue and blood T-cell repertoires from about six Graves' hyperthyroidism patients. Following sampling, methimazole starting at 30 mg daily was given to hyperthyroidism patients, and high-dose intravenous methylprednisolone was given to ophthalmopathy patients. Libraries were constructed in a second round of multiplex PCR, after which size selection and purification were carried out. Paired-end sequencing of the libraries was performed with 100 bp reads on an Illumina HiSeq2000. SOAPnuke was used to process the raw data, with reads discarded if the reads contained adapters or uncalled bases, had a mean Phred below 15, or lacked an exact constant-primer or identifier match. COPE v1.2.5 was used to merge high-quality paired reads, and clonotypes were defined as unique nucleotide sequences. Clonotypes were aligned to IMGT TRBV, TRBD and TRBJ reference segments using MiTCR v1.1. Analysis was restricted to V-J combinations with a frequency above 0.0001, which covered roughly 99% of repertoires. A TCS score was defined as the ratio between F50 (clonal expansion) and ExV (chaos), using BLOSUM62-based TCRdist between CDR3 peptides within each V-J. Welch's t-statistics and random forest reduced fewer than 550 V-J features to fewer than 15, which were used in a naive Bayes classifier (R e1071). Sample size was not statistically predetermined, and blinding of investigators to group allocation was not performed. TCR Vbeta CDR3 sequencing of 120 to 150 peripheral blood samples (approximately 44 ophthalmopathy, about 75 hyperthyroidism and about 17 progressor patients) is reported in the paper.

This clonotype originated in a man between 18 and 35 years old with Graves disease. Donor details come from another sample of the same person, matched by shared clones. Material: peripheral blood mononuclear cells (PBMCs), obtained at new diagnosis, from a patient treated with antithyroid drugs. Recombination linked TRBV7-7 to TRBJ2-5; the D region possibly corresponds to TRBD2 (5 bases align). Here is the DNA: TGTGCTAGCAGCTTAGCGCTAAACGAAGAGACCCAGTACTTC. Its protein reads: CASSLALNEETQYF.